The table lists the clone carrying this TCR beta chain with a few counts. The data were obtained in a study of T cells in Graves' hyperthyroidism and ophthalmopathy. The investigators amplified TCR beta CDR3 regions from RNA transcripts. First-round RT-PCR targeting the TCR CDR3 was performed with the HTBI primer set. TCRdb analysed the multiplex PCR reads with MiXCR anew, one entry per CDR3 protein. The repertoire holds some 490,000 distinct CDR3 sequences, with 22% as singletons. The CDR3 runs to 15 residues. Germline assignment: CDR1 DFQATT and CDR2 SNEGSKA (reference sequence). V lost 0 bases to trimming and J lost 2 bases; unmatched junction nucleotides: 5.

The TCR was taken from a woman between 65 and 79 years old with Graves' ophthalmopathy. The specimen sequenced was blood. V is TRBV20-1 and J is TRBJ2-3, with 7 bases lining up with TRBD1. CDR3 protein: CSARDWTGLTDTQYF. The CDR3 nucleotides read TGCAGTGCTAGAGACTGGACAGGACTCACAGATACGCAGTATTTT.